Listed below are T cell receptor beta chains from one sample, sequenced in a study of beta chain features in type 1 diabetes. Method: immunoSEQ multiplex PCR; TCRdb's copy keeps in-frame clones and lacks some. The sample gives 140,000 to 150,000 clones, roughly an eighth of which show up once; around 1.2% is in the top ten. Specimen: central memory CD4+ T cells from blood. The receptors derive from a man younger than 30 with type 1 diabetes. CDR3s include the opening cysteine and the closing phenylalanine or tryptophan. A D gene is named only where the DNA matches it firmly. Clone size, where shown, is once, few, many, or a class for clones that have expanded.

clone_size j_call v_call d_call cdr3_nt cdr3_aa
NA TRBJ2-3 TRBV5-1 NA TGCGCCAGCAGCTTCTCGACAGCCACAGATACGCAGTATTTT CASSFSTATDTQYF
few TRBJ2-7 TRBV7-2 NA TGTGCCAGCAGCTCAATTACTAGTCGCGAGCAGTACTTC CASSSITSREQYF
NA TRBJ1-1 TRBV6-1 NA TGTGCCAGCAGTGAGGTACCAAACACTGAAGCTTTCTTT CASSEVPNTEAFF
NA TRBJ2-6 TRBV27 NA TGTGCCAGCAGGACACCCAGCTCTGGGGCCAACGTCCTGACTTTC CASRTPSSGANVLTF
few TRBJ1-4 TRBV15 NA TGTGCCACCAGCACCCATCAGGGGCAACTGTTTTTT CATSTHQGQLFF
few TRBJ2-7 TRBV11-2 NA TGTGCCAGCAGCTTAAGCAACAGGGTGTACGAGCAGTACTTC CASSLSNRVYEQYF
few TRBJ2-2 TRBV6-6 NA TGTGCCAGCAGTTACGAGGTCGGGGAGCTGTTTTTT CASSYEVGELFF
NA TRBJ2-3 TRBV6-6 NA TGTGCCAGCAGGAACGGGGCCACAGATACGCAGTATTTT CASRNGATDTQYF
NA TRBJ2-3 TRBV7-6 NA TGTGCCAGCAGGCACCCGGGACTCACTTGGGGTACGCAGTATTTT CASRHPGLTWGTQYF
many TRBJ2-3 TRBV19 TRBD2 TGTGCCACCCTCCCGGGGGGGGCGAGCACAGATACGCAGTATTTT CATLPGGASTDTQYF
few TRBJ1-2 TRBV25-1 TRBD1 TGTGCCAGCAGTGGTTTTCTTGGGGACAGGGCTCCGAATGGCTACACCTTC CASSGFLGDRAPNGYTF
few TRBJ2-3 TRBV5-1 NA TGCGCCAGCAGCCTTACCACAGATACGCAGTATTTT CASSLTTDTQYF
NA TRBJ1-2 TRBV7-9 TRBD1 TGTGCCAGCAGCTTCCGATTCCCCCGACAGGGCGGCTCCAATGGCTACACCTTC CASSFRFPRQGGSNGYTF
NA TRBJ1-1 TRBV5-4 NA TGTGCCAGCAGCTTTCGAGGGGATAGGACTGAAGCTTTCTTT CASSFRGDRTEAFF
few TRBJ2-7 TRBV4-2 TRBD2 TGTGCCAGCAGCCAAGAAGGCGGGGGTACCTCCTACGAGCAGTACTTC CASSQEGGGTSYEQYF
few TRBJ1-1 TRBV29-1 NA TGCAGCGTGTCACAGGCACGGGGGACTGAAGCTTTCTTT CSVSQARGTEAFF
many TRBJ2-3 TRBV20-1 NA TGCAGTGCTAGTTTGAAAGATACGCAGTATTTT CSASLKDTQYF
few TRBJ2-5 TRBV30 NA TGTGCCTGGAGCAGACAAGCAGAGACCCAGTACTTC CAWSRQAETQYF
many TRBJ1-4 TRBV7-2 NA TGTGCCAGCAGCTCGCCCGGACAAGAAAAACTGTTTTTT CASSSPGQEKLFF
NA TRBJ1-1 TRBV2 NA TGTGCCAGCAGCGGGGACGGCATGAACACTGAAGCTTTCTTT CASSGDGMNTEAFF
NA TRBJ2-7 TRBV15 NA TGTGCCACCGGGAGGCCCTCCTACGAGCAGTACTTC CATGRPSYEQYF
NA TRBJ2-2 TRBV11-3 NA TGTGCCAGCAGCCCCCTCGACACCGGGGAGCTGTTTTTT CASSPLDTGELFF